Listed below are T cell receptor beta chains from one sample, sequenced in a study of blood T cell repertoires in COVID-19. TCRdb's table, derived via immunoSEQ multiplex PCR, lists solely in-frame clones and lacks some. Among some 130,000 clones listed, roughly 83% were seen once. Sequences were obtained from peripheral blood. These receptors all come from a man between 60 and 75 years old with acute or convalescent COVID-19. Both conserved end residues are part of each CDR3. Each record gives: V gene, clone size, D gene, J gene, CDR3 protein, CDR3 DNA. A D gene is named only where the DNA matches it firmly. A clone size is listed for some rows: how often the clone was seen (once, few, many), or a class if it is expanded.

v_gene: TRBV5-1; abundance: .; d_gene: TRBD2; j_gene: TRBJ2-3; CDR3aa: CASSAMGTSGTDTQYF; CDR3nt: TGCGCCAGCAGCGCGATGGGGACTAGCGGCACAGATACGCAGTATTTT
v_gene: TRBV6-6; abundance: .; d_gene: TRBD1; j_gene: TRBJ2-4; CDR3aa: CASSYGTGTPLQYF; CDR3nt: TGTGCCAGCAGTTACGGGACAGGGACCCCCCTTCAGTACTTC
v_gene: TRBV19; abundance: .; d_gene: TRBD2; j_gene: TRBJ2-2; CDR3aa: CASSTGGLAGGAGELFF; CDR3nt: TGTGCCAGTAGTACCGGCGGACTAGCGGGGGGGGCCGGGGAGCTGTTTTTT
v_gene: TRBV5-1; abundance: .; d_gene: TRBD2; j_gene: TRBJ2-1; CDR3aa: CASSFERGVGNEQFF; CDR3nt: TGCGCCAGCAGCTTTGAGCGGGGGGTCGGCAATGAGCAGTTCTTC
v_gene: TRBV20-1; abundance: once; d_gene: .; j_gene: TRBJ2-7; CDR3aa: CSANWQSEQYF; CDR3nt: TGCAGTGCTAATTGGCAGTCCGAGCAGTACTTC
v_gene: TRBV9; abundance: .; d_gene: TRBD2; j_gene: TRBJ2-5; CDR3aa: CASSKGSSAGVRHSKETQYF; CDR3nt: TGTGCCAGCAGCAAAGGGTCCTCGGCGGGAGTCCGCCACTCTAAAGAGACCCAGTACTTC
v_gene: TRBV21-1; abundance: .; d_gene: .; j_gene: TRBJ1-4; CDR3aa: CASSKSRYSPNEKLFF; CDR3nt: TGTGCCAGCAGCAAAAGCAGGTACAGCCCTAATGAAAAACTGTTTTTT
v_gene: TRBV5-1; abundance: .; d_gene: TRBD1; j_gene: TRBJ2-7; CDR3aa: CASSTRRGTGNEQYF; CDR3nt: TGCGCCAGCAGCACGCGGAGAGGGACAGGGAACGAGCAGTACTTC
v_gene: TRBV7-9; abundance: few; d_gene: .; j_gene: TRBJ2-3; CDR3aa: CASSLDSITQYF; CDR3nt: TGTGCCAGCAGCTTAGACTCGATTACGCAGTATTTT
v_gene: TRBV28; abundance: .; d_gene: TRBD2; j_gene: TRBJ2-1; CDR3aa: CASSLRTSGGVGEQFF; CDR3nt: TGTGCCAGCAGTTTAAGGACTAGCGGGGGGGTAGGTGAGCAGTTCTTC
v_gene: TRBV3-1/TRBV3-2; abundance: .; d_gene: .; j_gene: TRBJ1-6; CDR3aa: CASSQQLDAYNSPLHF; CDR3nt: TGTGCCAGCAGCCAACAACTTGATGCCTATAATTCACCCCTCCACTTT
v_gene: TRBV5-1; abundance: .; d_gene: .; j_gene: TRBJ1-3; CDR3aa: CASTQGFGNTIYF; CDR3nt: TGCGCCAGCACCCAGGGTTTTGGAAACACCATATATTTT
v_gene: TRBV25-1; abundance: .; d_gene: .; j_gene: TRBJ1-2; CDR3aa: CASSAGMHYGYTF; CDR3nt: TGTGCCAGCAGTGCGGGGATGCACTATGGCTACACCTTC
v_gene: TRBV18; abundance: .; d_gene: .; j_gene: TRBJ1-2; CDR3aa: CASSPADTNYGYTF; CDR3nt: TGTGCCAGCTCACCAGCGGACACCAACTATGGCTACACCTTC
v_gene: TRBV7-3; abundance: .; d_gene: TRBD2; j_gene: TRBJ2-1; CDR3aa: CASSSSGGAVEQFF; CDR3nt: TGTGCCAGCAGCTCCAGCGGGGGGGCGGTTGAGCAGTTCTTC
v_gene: TRBV29-1; abundance: .; d_gene: TRBD1; j_gene: TRBJ1-3; CDR3aa: CSVVGTVSGNTIYF; CDR3nt: TGCAGCGTTGTTGGGACAGTCTCTGGAAACACCATATATTTT
v_gene: TRBV29-1; abundance: .; d_gene: TRBD1; j_gene: TRBJ1-1; CDR3aa: CSVGDRENTEAFF; CDR3nt: TGCAGCGTTGGGGACAGGGAGAACACTGAAGCTTTCTTT
v_gene: TRBV5-6; abundance: few; d_gene: .; j_gene: TRBJ1-2; CDR3aa: CASSPGYGYTF; CDR3nt: TGTGCCAGCAGCCCCGGCTATGGCTACACCTTC
v_gene: TRBV7-3; abundance: .; d_gene: .; j_gene: TRBJ1-6; CDR3aa: CASSKLPPGTNSPLHF; CDR3nt: TGTGCCAGCAGCAAACTCCCGCCAGGGACAAATTCACCCCTCCACTTT
v_gene: TRBV6-5; abundance: .; d_gene: TRBD2; j_gene: TRBJ2-1; CDR3aa: CASRVSGSGYNEQFF; CDR3nt: TGTGCCAGCAGGGTTAGCGGGAGCGGCTACAATGAGCAGTTCTTC
v_gene: TRBV24-1; abundance: .; d_gene: .; j_gene: TRBJ2-7; CDR3aa: CATSDPGRYEQYF; CDR3nt: TGTGCCACCAGTGACCCGGGGAGATACGAGCAGTACTTC
v_gene: TRBV15; abundance: .; d_gene: .; j_gene: TRBJ2-3; CDR3aa: CATSRDPGDTQYF; CDR3nt: TGTGCCACCAGCAGAGACCCAGGGGATACGCAGTATTTT
v_gene: TRBV3-1/TRBV3-2; abundance: .; d_gene: TRBD1; j_gene: TRBJ2-5; CDR3aa: CASSLGTGGVETQYF; CDR3nt: TGTGCCAGCAGCCTAGGGACAGGGGGCGTAGAGACCCAGTACTTC
v_gene: TRBV6-5; abundance: .; d_gene: .; j_gene: TRBJ1-2; CDR3aa: CASSLRRNYGYTF; CDR3nt: TGTGCCAGCAGTTTACGCAGGAACTATGGCTACACCTTC
v_gene: TRBV7-9; abundance: .; d_gene: TRBD1; j_gene: TRBJ1-2; CDR3aa: CASSFEGAYGYTF; CDR3nt: TGTGCCAGCAGCTTCGAGGGGGCATATGGCTACACCTTC
v_gene: TRBV6-1; abundance: once; d_gene: .; j_gene: TRBJ2-1; CDR3aa: CASSEVMGRNEQFF; CDR3nt: TGTGCCAGCAGTGAAGTCATGGGGCGGAATGAGCAGTTCTTC
v_gene: TRBV5-6; abundance: .; d_gene: TRBD1; j_gene: TRBJ2-7; CDR3aa: CASSPVGTGDYEQYF; CDR3nt: TGTGCCAGCAGCCCAGTTGGGACAGGGGACTACGAGCAGTACTTC
v_gene: TRBV19; abundance: .; d_gene: TRBD1; j_gene: TRBJ1-5; CDR3aa: CASNVQGANQPQHF; CDR3nt: TGTGCCAGTAACGTACAGGGGGCAAATCAGCCCCAGCATTTT
v_gene: TRBV7-9; abundance: once; d_gene: .; j_gene: TRBJ1-5; CDR3aa: CASSPTGNDNQPQHF; CDR3nt: TGTGCCAGCAGTCCTACAGGGAATGATAATCAGCCCCAGCATTTT
v_gene: TRBV7-3; abundance: .; d_gene: TRBD1; j_gene: TRBJ2-5; CDR3aa: CASSSGTGHQETQYF; CDR3nt: TGTGCCAGCAGCTCCGGGACAGGCCATCAAGAGACCCAGTACTTC
v_gene: TRBV7-2; abundance: .; d_gene: TRBD2; j_gene: TRBJ2-7; CDR3aa: CASSSSLLAAYEQYF; CDR3nt: TGTGCCAGCAGCTCTTCCTTACTAGCGGCCTACGAGCAGTACTTC
v_gene: TRBV5-1; abundance: .; d_gene: TRBD1; j_gene: TRBJ2-7; CDR3aa: CASSLRDRPYEQYF; CDR3nt: TGCGCCAGCAGCCTCCGGGACAGGCCCTACGAGCAGTACTTC
v_gene: TRBV19; abundance: .; d_gene: .; j_gene: TRBJ2-3; CDR3aa: CASSMGADGDPQYF; CDR3nt: TGTGCCAGTAGTATGGGAGCGGACGGGGATCCGCAGTATTTT
v_gene: TRBV9; abundance: few; d_gene: .; j_gene: TRBJ1-3; CDR3aa: CASSVVGGSTGNTIYF; CDR3nt: TGTGCCAGCAGCGTAGTTGGGGGGTCGACTGGAAACACCATATATTTT
v_gene: TRBV18; abundance: .; d_gene: .; j_gene: TRBJ1-1; CDR3aa: CASSLRQDGEAFF; CDR3nt: TGTGCCAGCTCACTCCGACAGGACGGAGAAGCTTTCTTT
v_gene: TRBV19; abundance: .; d_gene: TRBD2; j_gene: TRBJ2-7; CDR3aa: CASSIRSRTSGRNYEQYF; CDR3nt: TGTGCCAGTAGTATAAGGTCACGGACTAGCGGGAGGAACTACGAGCAGTACTTC
v_gene: TRBV7-9; abundance: .; d_gene: .; j_gene: TRBJ2-2; CDR3aa: CASSQSGSGELFF; CDR3nt: TGTGCCAGCAGCCAATCAGGGTCCGGGGAGCTGTTTTTT
v_gene: TRBV9; abundance: .; d_gene: .; j_gene: TRBJ1-2; CDR3aa: CASSVSLGGANYGYTF; CDR3nt: TGTGCCAGCAGCGTTTCCCTGGGAGGGGCTAACTATGGCTACACCTTC
v_gene: TRBV6-6; abundance: few; d_gene: .; j_gene: TRBJ1-6; CDR3aa: CASNQGTYNSPLHF; CDR3nt: TGTGCCAGCAACCAGGGAACCTATAATTCACCCCTCCACTTT
v_gene: TRBV5-1; abundance: .; d_gene: TRBD1; j_gene: TRBJ2-7; CDR3aa: CASRRTRDSSYEQYF; CDR3nt: TGCGCCAGCCGTAGGACCCGGGACAGCTCCTACGAGCAGTACTTC
v_gene: TRBV19; abundance: .; d_gene: TRBD1; j_gene: TRBJ2-7; CDR3aa: CASSSRDRGRREQYF; CDR3nt: TGTGCCAGTAGTTCCCGGGACAGGGGGCGACGGGAGCAGTACTTC
v_gene: TRBV7-8; abundance: .; d_gene: TRBD2; j_gene: TRBJ2-5; CDR3aa: CASSKGLAGKAETQYF; CDR3nt: TGTGCCAGCAGCAAGGGACTAGCGGGGAAAGCTGAGACCCAGTACTTC
v_gene: TRBV29-1; abundance: .; d_gene: TRBD1; j_gene: TRBJ1-1; CDR3aa: CSFLLIRDRGEAFF; CDR3nt: TGCAGCTTCCTCCTAATCCGGGACAGAGGTGAAGCTTTCTTT
v_gene: TRBV10-1; abundance: .; d_gene: .; j_gene: TRBJ2-7; CDR3aa: CASSRDTEGYEQYF; CDR3nt: TGCGCCAGCAGTAGGGACACCGAAGGATACGAGCAGTACTTC
v_gene: TRBV5-4; abundance: .; d_gene: .; j_gene: TRBJ2-7; CDR3aa: CASSLERSSYEQYF; CDR3nt: TGTGCCAGCAGCTTGGAAAGGAGCTCCTACGAGCAGTACTTC
v_gene: TRBV19; abundance: .; d_gene: TRBD1; j_gene: TRBJ2-7; CDR3aa: CASSKDRDGLEQYF; CDR3nt: TGTGCCAGTAGCAAGGACAGGGACGGGCTCGAGCAGTACTTC
v_gene: TRBV7-2; abundance: .; d_gene: TRBD1; j_gene: TRBJ2-3; CDR3aa: CASSSDRGYTDTQYF; CDR3nt: TGTGCCAGCAGCTCCGACAGGGGCTACACAGATACGCAGTATTTT
v_gene: TRBV3-1/TRBV3-2; abundance: .; d_gene: .; j_gene: TRBJ1-1; CDR3aa: CASSRREGGTEAFF; CDR3nt: TGTGCCAGCAGCCGTAGAGAGGGCGGAACTGAAGCTTTCTTT
v_gene: TRBV5-1; abundance: once; d_gene: .; j_gene: TRBJ2-7; CDR3aa: CASSLASQGTYEQYF; CDR3nt: TGCGCCAGCAGCTTGGCATCCCAGGGCACCTACGAGCAGTACTTC
v_gene: TRBV6-5; abundance: .; d_gene: TRBD2; j_gene: TRBJ2-3; CDR3aa: CASSTGLAGPQYF; CDR3nt: TGTGCCAGCAGTACCGGACTAGCGGGACCGCAGTATTTT
v_gene: TRBV19; abundance: .; d_gene: .; j_gene: TRBJ2-6; CDR3aa: CASKDSSGANVLTF; CDR3nt: TGTGCCAGTAAGGACAGCTCTGGGGCCAACGTCCTGACTTTC